This paragraph covers one T cell receptor beta chain sequence. This sample was included in a study of technical replicates of blood from a few donors. The protocol was immunoSEQ multiplex PCR, while the TCRdb copy is restricted to in-frame clones and leaves out a portion. The table has just over 60,000 clones, more than 75% seen once. The V gene's germline CDR1 is LGHNA and CDR2 YSLEER. V was trimmed by 0 bases and J by 2 bases, leaving 13 bases between them. The CDR3 totals 16 residues. This TCR came from a human donor in good health. Some clones in this sample may be carry-over from other donors' samples. The sequencing sample was made of PBMCs. This chain connects TRBV4-3 to TRBJ2-5; the D gene is possibly TRBD2 (6 bases). This CDR3 reads CASSQDLTSSQETQYF. CDR3 coding DNA: TGCGCCAGCAGCCAAGATCTGACTAGTTCTCAAGAGACCCAGTACTTC.